These 10 T cell receptor beta chains were sequenced from one sample in a study of blood T cell repertoires in COVID-19. TCRdb keeps only in-frame clones here, not all; method: immunoSEQ multiplex PCR. The repertoire has roughly 100,000 clones, roughly 81% of them found once; the top ten carry under 5%. Sequencing was done on a sample of peripheral blood. Every receptor here comes from an elderly man with COVID-19, enrolled during active disease.

The J gene is TRBJ2-1, the V gene TRBV5-4; 8 bases fit TRBD2. Per the germline V gene, CDR1 is SGHNT and CDR2 is YYREEE (reference sequence). CDR3 length: 15 residues. The V gene end was trimmed by 4 bases and the J gene end by 7 bases; junction bases not matched to a gene: 10. The CDR3 nucleotides are TGTGCCAGCAGCACCCCGGGGGGGCCTGGGAATGAGCAGTTCTTC. Residues: CASSTPGGPGNEQFF.

The chain uses TRBV6-5 and TRBJ2-1, with D possibly being TRBD1 (7 bases). Trimming left V 8 bases short and J 9 bases short, with 20 bases between. Looked up from germline, CDR1 is MNHEY and CDR2 is SVGAGI. There are 14 residues in the CDR3. The CDR3 coding sequence is TGTGCCAGCTCTCAGGGGGGCGATAAGAGTGAGCAGTTCTTC. Amino acids: CASSQGGDKSEQFF.

The chain recombines TRBV7-3 with TRBJ2-2, with TRBD1 matching over 7 bases. The germline CDR1 and CDR2 sequences are SGHTA and FQGTGA. This CDR3 comprises 15 residues. J lost 1 base, V lost 5 bases, and 4 bases had no gene match. The CDR3 protein is CASSPWTGNTGELFF. CDR3 DNA: TGTGCCAGCAGCCCCTGGACAGGGAACACCGGGGAGCTGTTTTTT.

V usage is TRBV10-3 and J usage is TRBJ1-1, with D possibly matching TRBD1 (5 bases). This CDR3 contains 12 residues. Germline V gene data show CDR1 as ENHRY and CDR2 as SYGVKD. The germline V and J ends were trimmed by 1 base and 8 bases, with 8 bases remaining between them. Here the CDR3 DNA reads TGTGCCATCAGTGAGTTAAGGGGAGAAGCTTTCTTT. This translates into CAISELRGEAFF.

This sequence joins TRBV7-9 and TRBJ2-5; D call uncertain. The length of the CDR3 is 13 residues. Germline CDR1 is SEHNR and CDR2 is FQNEAQ (reference sequence). The ends were cut back, 8 bases at V and 1 base at J, with 11 bases in the middle. CDR3 region: CASRRGTQETQYF. The CDR3 nucleotides are TGTGCCAGCCGAAGAGGCACCCAAGAGACCCAGTACTTC.

The chain combines TRBV11-2 with TRBJ1-6, with TRBD1 as a possible D gene (6 bases). The V end was cut by 0 bases, the J end by 3 bases, with 12 bases between. There are 17 residues in the CDR3. Germline CDR1 and CDR2: SGHAT and FQNNGV. CDR3 protein: CASSLDRRGGYNSPLHF. The CDR3 DNA reads TGTGCCAGCAGCTTAGATCGTAGAGGGGGCTATAATTCACCCCTCCACTTT.

The rearrangement links TRBV6-6 to TRBJ1-6, with D possibly matching TRBD1 (6 bases). Per germline, CDR1 MNHNY and CDR2 SVGAGI (reference sequence). The V end lost 5 bases, the J end lost 7 bases, and 15 bases lay between the germline ends. The CDR3 contains 15 residues. For the CDR3, the DNA is TGTGCCAGCAGTCCCAGACAGGTCCTGAATTCACCCCTCCACTTT. Its translation: CASSPRQVLNSPLHF.

This rearrangement joins TRBV27 to TRBJ2-1; possibly TRBD1 for D (6 bases). Trimming removed 5 bases from V and 4 bases from J, with 21 bases in between. The CDR3 extends over 17 amino acids. Germline loops: CDR1 MNHEY, CDR2 SMNVEV (reference sequence). The DNA of the CDR3 is TGTGCCAGCAGTCCCCCGCCACAGGGACAAGGTTACAATGAGCAGTTCTTC. Amino acid sequence: CASSPPPQGQGYNEQFF.

This clone was recorded a few times. The CDR3 DNA sequence: TGTGCCAGCAGCCCTTCACCTGGACTAGCGGGAGCCCATGAGCAGTTCTTC. Residues: CASSPSPGLAGAHEQFF. The genes are TRBV7-3 and TRBJ2-1, with TRBD2 identical over 13 bases. CDR3 length: 17 amino acids. The V and J ends lost 5 bases and 8 bases, in that order; junction bases with no gene match: 12. Germline CDR1 reads SGHTA; CDR2 reads FQGTGA.

V and J are TRBV6-2 or TRBV6-3 and TRBJ1-1; D is uncertain. V gave up 2 bases and J gave up 0 bases, with 10 bases separating them. CDR3 length: 15 residues. Germline-derived CDR1 and CDR2 are MNHEY and SVGEGT. The CDR3 is CASSYPMGMNTEAFF. The CDR3 DNA reads as TGTGCCAGCAGTTACCCTATGGGCATGAACACTGAAGCTTTCTTT.